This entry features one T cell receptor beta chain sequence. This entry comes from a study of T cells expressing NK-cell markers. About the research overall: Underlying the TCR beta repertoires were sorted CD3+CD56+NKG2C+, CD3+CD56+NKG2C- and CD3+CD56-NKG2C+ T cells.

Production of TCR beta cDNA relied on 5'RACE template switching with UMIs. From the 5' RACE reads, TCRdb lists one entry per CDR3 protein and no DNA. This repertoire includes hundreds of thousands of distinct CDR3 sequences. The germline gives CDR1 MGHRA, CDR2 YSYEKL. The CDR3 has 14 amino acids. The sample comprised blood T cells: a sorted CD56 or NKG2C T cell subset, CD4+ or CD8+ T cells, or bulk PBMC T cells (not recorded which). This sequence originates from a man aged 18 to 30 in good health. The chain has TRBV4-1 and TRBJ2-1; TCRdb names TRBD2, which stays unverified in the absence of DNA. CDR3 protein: CASSQGTSRDEQFF.